Presented here are 14 T cell receptor beta chains from one specimen sequenced in a study of cytotoxic CD8 clonotypes in ibrutinib-treated CLL. The repertoire was sequenced with immunoSEQ multiplex PCR; TCRdb's copy has only in-frame clones and lacks some. The data show about 160,000 clones, 84% seen once. Source: PBMCs, taken after 24 months of ibrutinib treatment. These receptors were obtained from a human donor with chronic lymphocytic leukemia.

Regarding this clone: The conserved phenylalanine or tryptophan is not found at the CDR3 terminus, so this likely reflects a read error. The limits of the CDR3 on the DNA are not certain, so only TCRdb's listed CDR3 is given. The chain links TRBV10-3 to TRBJ2-7; the table's D gene call, TRBD1, was not cross checked with the DNA. From its first to its last residue, the CDR3 has 9 amino acids. Germline values: CDR1 ENHRY, CDR2 SYGVKD. The CDR3 region is CATPRGPPI.

V and J are TRBV4-1 and TRBJ1-2; the D gene is possibly TRBD1 (6 bases). Trimming stripped 5 bases from V and 2 bases from J, with 18 bases between. This CDR3 region has 16 residues. Germline V CDR1 and CDR2: MGHRA, YSYEKL. The DNA for the CDR3 is TGCGCCAGCAGCGTTAACGAAGTTCAGGGGAACTATGGCTACACCTTC. This translates into CASSVNEVQGNYGYTF.

The rearrangement uses TRBV4-3 and TRBJ2-7; weak D call: TRBD1 (6 bases). Germline CDR1 LGHNA, CDR2 YSLEER. This CDR3 is 15 amino acids long. V lost 1 base to trimming and J lost 2 bases, with 12 bases between them. In nucleotides, the CDR3 is TGCGCCAGCAGCCAAGGGCAGGGGTGGCCCTACGAGCAGTACTTC. This gives the protein CASSQGQGWPYEQYF.

J is TRBJ1-1 and V is TRBV30; no reliable D call. The length of the CDR3 is 12 residues. The germline V and J ends were trimmed by 4 bases and 1 base, with 7 bases remaining between them. CDR1 is GTSNPN, CDR2 SVGIG, per germline (reference sequence). This CDR3 reads CAWTGQNTEAFF. DNA of the CDR3: TGTGCCTGGACGGGTCAGAACACTGAAGCTTTCTTT.

The chain joins TRBV5-1 to TRBJ1-4; D call uncertain. V lost 0 bases to trimming and J lost 4 bases, with 7 bases between them. The CDR3 runs 14 residues. Germline V gives CDR1 SGHRS, CDR2 YFSETQ. The CDR3 here is CASSLVQHNEKLFF. DNA for the CDR3: TGCGCCAGCAGCTTGGTACAGCATAATGAAAAACTGTTTTTT.

This clone was detected only once. The rearrangement uses TRBV18 and TRBJ1-1; D ambiguous. The CDR3 loop spans 16 amino acids. V gave up 0 bases and J gave up 5 bases, with 16 bases separating them. Per the germline V gene, CDR1 is KGHSH and CDR2 is LQKENI. The CDR3 DNA is TGTGCCAGCTCACCACCAAAGACTGGAGATCTAACTGAAGCTTTCTTT. This codes for CASSPPKTGDLTEAFF.

The chain joins TRBV28 to TRBJ1-2; possible D gene TRBD1, 5 bases. The germline V and J ends were trimmed by 6 bases and 0 bases, with 8 bases remaining between them. The germline V gene has CDR1 MDHEN and CDR2 SYDVKM. This CDR3 is built from 13 residues. This CDR3 reads CASRTTANYGYTF. CDR3 nucleotides: TGTGCCAGCAGAACGACAGCTAACTATGGCTACACCTTC.

J is TRBJ1-4 and V is TRBV28; D unclear. The CDR3 runs 15 residues. Germline CDR1 is MDHEN and CDR2 is SYDVKM. Deletions cut 5 bases from V and 6 bases from J, with 16 bases between. The CDR3 bases are TGTGCCAGCAGTCCTGCGGGGTTGGAGGATGAAAAACTGTTTTTT. It specifies CASSPAGLEDEKLFF.

With regard to this clone: The same CDR3 is also encoded by other DNA sequences in this sample. The chain is built from TRBV19 and TRBJ1-5; TRBD1 might be the D (5 bases). From germline, CDR1 is LNHDA and CDR2 SQIVND (reference sequence). This CDR3 is built from 15 residues. Trimming shortened V by 3 bases and J by 1 base, and 10 bases separated the two germline ends. CDR3: CASSIQGRSNQPQHF. In nucleotides, the CDR3 is TGTGCCAGTAGTATCCAGGGAAGGAGCAATCAGCCCCAGCATTTT.

This chain connects TRBV29-1 to TRBJ2-3; no reliable D call. Trimming removed 3 bases from V and 5 bases from J, with 15 bases in between. Germline lookup yields CDR1 SQVTM and CDR2 ANQGSEA. The CDR3 totals 14 residues. The DNA for the CDR3 is TGCAGCGTTGAGAGTACCAATGATAGAGATACGCAGTATTTT. It codes for CSVESTNDRDTQYF.

The gene calls are TRBV7-6 and TRBJ2-5; TRBD2 matches 9 bases. Losses at the gene ends were 2 bases for V and 1 base for J; bases not matched to a gene: 5. CDR1 SGHVS and CDR2 FNYEAQ come from the germline V gene. The CDR3 is 16 residues long. For the CDR3, the DNA is TGTGCCAGCAGCTTAAGAGCGGGGGGATCCCAAGAGACCCAGTACTTC. This sequence encodes CASSLRAGGSQETQYF.

This chain links TRBV5-5 with TRBJ1-3; TRBD1 matches 8 bases. Unmatched junction bases numbered 8, after V lost 6 bases and J lost 0 bases. Germline assignment: CDR1 SGHKS and CDR2 YYEKEE (reference sequence). The CDR3 spans 16 residues. This CDR3 is CASTRGLPSSGNTIYF. CDR3 coding DNA: TGTGCCAGCACCAGGGGGCTCCCTAGCTCTGGAAACACCATATATTTT.

The chain couples TRBV4-2 to TRBJ2-1; no reliable D call. The V and J ends lost 0 bases and 3 bases respectively, with 12 bases between them. The CDR3 is 16 amino acids. The germline CDR1 and CDR2 sequences are LGHNA and YNFKEQ. This CDR3 is CASSQEGPGVYNEQFF. CDR3 nucleotide sequence: TGTGCCAGCAGCCAAGAAGGACCCGGTGTCTACAATGAGCAGTTCTTC.

The rearrangement joins TRBV27 to TRBJ1-1, with a weak D call TRBD1 (6 bases). Looked up from germline, CDR1 is MNHEY and CDR2 is SMNVEV (reference sequence). The V gene lost 0 bases and the J gene lost 10 bases, with 21 bases spanning the gap. There are 16 residues in the CDR3. The CDR3 nucleotides read TGTGCCAGCAGTTTATCGGGGGCGTCGGGGGCCAGGGGAGCTTTCTTT. Protein: CASSLSGASGARGAFF.